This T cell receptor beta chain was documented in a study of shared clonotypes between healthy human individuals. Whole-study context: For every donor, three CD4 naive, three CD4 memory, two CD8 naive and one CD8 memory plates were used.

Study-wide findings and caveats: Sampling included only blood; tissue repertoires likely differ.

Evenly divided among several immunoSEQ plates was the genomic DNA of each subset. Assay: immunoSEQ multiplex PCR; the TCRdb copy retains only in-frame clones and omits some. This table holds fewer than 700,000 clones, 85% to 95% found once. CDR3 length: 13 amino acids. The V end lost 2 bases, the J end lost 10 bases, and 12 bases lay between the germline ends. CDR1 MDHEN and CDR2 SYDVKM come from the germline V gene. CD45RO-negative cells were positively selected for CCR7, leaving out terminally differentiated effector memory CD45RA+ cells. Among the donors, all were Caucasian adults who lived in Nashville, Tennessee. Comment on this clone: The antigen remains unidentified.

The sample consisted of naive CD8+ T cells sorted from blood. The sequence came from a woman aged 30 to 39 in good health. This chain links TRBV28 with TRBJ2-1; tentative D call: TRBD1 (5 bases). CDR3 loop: CASSLGSGFEQFF. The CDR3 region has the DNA TGTGCCAGCAGTTTAGGATCAGGGTTCGAGCAGTTCTTC.